This T cell receptor beta chain appears in the sequencing data of a study of blood T cell repertoires in COVID-19. Across the whole study: COVID-19 samples collected from the United States, Italy and Spain covered acute and convalescent phases. T cells, B-cell-depleted T cells, or PBMCs provided the cDNA or gDNA that served as material.

Original analysis: Nucleated cell counts were estimated from reference gene primer amplification. The repertoire was sequenced with immunoSEQ multiplex PCR; TCRdb's copy has only in-frame clones and lacks some. V and J calls and clone size are copied from that table; D and trimming were computed from the DNA. The data contain under 250,000 clones, roughly 88% of them singletons. CDR1 and CDR2 (germline): SGHDT, YYEEEE. Trimming at V came to 0 bases and at J to 7 bases, leaving 13 bases not matched to a gene. The CDR3 sequence is 17 residues long. Material for sequencing was peripheral blood. The source is a human donor in a cohort sampled during active COVID-19. The chain links TRBV5-6 to TRBJ2-4, with 7 bases identical to TRBD2. The CDR3 region is CASSLGSVSRGLNIQYF. In DNA, the CDR3 is TGTGCCAGCAGCTTGGGTTCGGTGTCGCGGGGGTTGAACATTCAGTACTTC. The whole variable domain, remainder taken from reference TRBV5-6 and TRBJ2-4, is DAGVTQSPTHLIKTRGQQVTLRCSPKSGHDTVSWYQQALGQGPQFIFQYYEEEERQRGNFPDRFSGHQFPNYSSELNVNALLLGDSALYLCASSLGSVSRGLNIQYFGAGTRLSVL.